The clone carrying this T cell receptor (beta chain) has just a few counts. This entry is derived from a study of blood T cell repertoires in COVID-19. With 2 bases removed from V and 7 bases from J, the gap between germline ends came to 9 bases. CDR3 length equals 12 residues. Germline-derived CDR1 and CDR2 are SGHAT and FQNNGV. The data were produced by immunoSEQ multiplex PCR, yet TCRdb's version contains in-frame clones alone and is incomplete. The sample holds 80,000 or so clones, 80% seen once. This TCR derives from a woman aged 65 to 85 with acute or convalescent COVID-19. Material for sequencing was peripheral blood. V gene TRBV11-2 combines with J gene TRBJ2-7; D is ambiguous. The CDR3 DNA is TGTGCCAGCAGCTTAACGGGTGGTGAGCAGTACTTC. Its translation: CASSLTGGEQYF.